These 22 T cell receptor beta chains share one sample of origin, sequenced in a study of blood T cell repertoires in COVID-19. This table comes from immunoSEQ multiplex PCR, and its TCRdb copy is limited to in-frame clones, with some not included. The table has about 260,000 clones, 85% to 90% seen once; the top ten hold over 4%. Sequenced: peripheral blood. All receptors come from a woman in her sixties with COVID-19, enrolled during active disease.

The genes are TRBV19 and TRBJ1-5; D is uncertain. The CDR3 is made up of 13 amino acids. V shed 5 bases and J shed 4 bases, with 9 bases lying between them. Germline loops: CDR1 LNHDA, CDR2 SQIVND (reference sequence). The CDR3 DNA reads as TGTGCCAGTAGTTCCGGGTTGAATCAGCCCCAGCATTTT. This sequence encodes CASSSGLNQPQHF. Full variable domain (outside the CDR3, taken from reference TRBV19 and TRBJ1-5): DGGITQSPKYLFRKEGQNVTLSCEQNLNHDAMYWYRQDPGQGLRLIYYSQIVNDFQKGDIAEGYSVSREKKESFPLTVTSAQKNPTAFYLCASSSGLNQPQHFGDGTRLSIL.

This clone was found once. This rearrangement joins TRBV7-3 to TRBJ2-4, with 8 bases identical to TRBD2. The CDR3 covers 17 residues. The V and J ends lost 0 bases and 0 bases, in that order; junction bases with no gene match: 4. Germline CDR1 reads SGHTA; CDR2 reads FQGTGA. CDR3 sequence reads: CASSLTGLAGAKNIQYF. The CDR3 DNA reads as TGTGCCAGCAGCTTAACAGGGCTAGCGGGAGCCAAAAACATTCAGTACTTC. The complete variable domain, with remaining parts taken from reference TRBV7-3 and TRBJ2-4, reads GAGVSQTPSNKVTEKGKYVELRCDPISGHTALYWYRQSLGQGPEFLIYFQGTGAADDSGLPNDRFFAVRPEGSVSTLKIQRTERGDSAVYLCASSLTGLAGAKNIQYFGAGTRLSVL.

This clone appeared once. The chain joins TRBV28 to TRBJ1-4; a weak D match, TRBD1 (6 bases). Germline CDR1 reads MDHEN; CDR2 reads SYDVKM. The CDR3 is made up of 16 amino acids. V was clipped by 3 bases and J by 2 bases, with 13 bases between them. CDR3 protein: CASSFFGQITNEKLFF. In nucleotides, the CDR3 is TGTGCCAGCAGTTTTTTTGGACAGATCACTAATGAAAAACTGTTTTTT.

This sequence joins TRBV30 and TRBJ1-1; D gene unclear. The CDR3 loop spans 15 amino acids. Germline V gene lookup returns CDR1 GTSNPN and CDR2 SVGIG (reference sequence). V was pared by 3 bases and J by 2 bases, with 16 bases between. CDR3 amino acids: CAWSSNWGVNTEAFF. CDR3 nucleotides: TGTGCCTGGAGCTCTAATTGGGGAGTCAACACTGAAGCTTTCTTT.

This clone was detected once. The CDR3 bases are TGCGCCAGCAGCCCCCAGTATCCTATCGGGAGGGTTGATGGTACGCAGTATTTT. Translation: CASSPQYPIGRVDGTQYF. The chain employs TRBV4-1 and TRBJ2-3; 8 bases are shared with TRBD2. The CDR3 extends over 18 amino acids. CDR1 and CDR2 (germline): MGHRA, YSYEKL. After removal of 4 bases from V and 8 bases from J, the junction contained 20 bases not matched to a gene.

The rearrangement joins TRBV19 to TRBJ1-5; no definite D call. The CDR3 loop spans 16 amino acids. Deletions cut 0 bases from V and 7 bases from J, with 16 bases between. Germline V gene lookup returns CDR1 LNHDA and CDR2 SQIVND (reference sequence). CDR3 in amino acids: CASSIDLTRVEQPQHF. For the CDR3, the DNA is TGTGCCAGTAGTATAGATCTCACCCGGGTCGAGCAGCCCCAGCATTTT.

The rearrangement links TRBV11-3 to TRBJ2-3; D possibly corresponds to TRBD2 (6 bases). Per the germline V gene, CDR1 is SGHNT and CDR2 is YENEEA. The CDR3 runs to 15 residues. Trimming pared 1 base from V and 2 bases from J, leaving 10 bases between. CDR3: CASSLGAGPTDTQYF. The CDR3 coding sequence is TGTGCCAGCAGCTTAGGAGCGGGTCCCACAGATACGCAGTATTTT.

This chain uses TRBV4-2 with TRBJ2-3, with D hard to call. V was clipped by 0 bases and J by 2 bases, with 9 bases between them. In germline, CDR1 is LGHNA, CDR2 YNFKEQ. The CDR3 loop spans 15 amino acids. The CDR3 loop reads CASSQEALSTDTQYF. CDR3 nucleotides: TGTGCCAGCAGCCAAGAGGCCCTCTCCACAGATACGCAGTATTTT.

This clone was detected only once. This sequence joins TRBV7-9 and TRBJ1-6; 7 positions agree with TRBD1. The V gene's germline CDR1 is SEHNR and CDR2 FQNEAQ (reference sequence). The trim removed 5 bases at V and 6 bases at J, leaving 10 bases unmatched. This CDR3 is built from 16 residues. CDR3: CASSLRGTDSNSPLHF. In DNA, the CDR3 is TGTGCCAGCAGCCTAAGGGGGACAGACTCTAATTCACCCCTCCACTTT. Complete variable domain (other parts from reference TRBV7-9 and TRBJ1-6): DTGVSQNPRHKITKRGQNVTFRCDPISEHNRLYWYRQTLGQGPEFLTYFQNEAQLEKSRLLSDRFSAERPKGSFSTLEIQRTEQGDSAMYLCASSLRGTDSNSPLHFGNGTRLTVT.

V and J are TRBV14 and TRBJ1-6, with no clear D. Germline V lookup: CDR1 SGHDN, CDR2 FVKESK. The CDR3 is made up of 15 amino acids. The V and J ends lost 0 bases and 9 bases respectively, with 12 bases between them. CDR3 in amino acids: CASSQDSTAFSPLHF. CDR3 nucleotide sequence: TGTGCCAGCAGCCAAGATAGCACCGCTTTTTCACCCCTCCACTTT.

J is TRBJ1-4 and V is TRBV19; 7 nucleotides match TRBD1. CDR1 is LNHDA and CDR2 is SQIVND in the germline V gene (reference sequence). The CDR3 has 15 amino acids. With 9 bases clipped from V and 3 bases from J, the junction kept 10 bases outside the gene matches. As DNA, the CDR3 is TGTGCCAGCGCTTCAGGGGGACAGCCTAATGAAAAACTGTTTTTT. It is translated as CASASGGQPNEKLFF.

This chain connects TRBV2 to TRBJ2-3; TRBD2 agrees at 15 bases. This CDR3 region has 17 residues. The V segment lost 4 bases and the J segment 8 bases; nucleotides outside the gene matches: 10. Germline CDR1 and CDR2: SNHLY and FYNNEI. The DNA of the CDR3 is TGTGCCAGCAGTGGGTCCCGGACTAGCGGGAGGGCAGGTACGCAGTATTTT. This codes for CASSGSRTSGRAGTQYF.

The gene calls are TRBV30 and TRBJ2-2; the D gene is possibly TRBD1 (5 bases). The V end was cut by 5 bases, the J end by 6 bases, with 16 bases between. The CDR3 loop spans 14 amino acids. The germline V gene encodes CDR1 GTSNPN and CDR2 SVGIG (reference sequence). The CDR3 DNA reads TGTGCCTGGGAGATGGGTGGGGCGCCCGGGGAGCTGTTTTTT. Amino acid sequence: CAWEMGGAPGELFF.

This rearrangement joins TRBV21-1 to TRBJ2-7; the DNA was not used to check the table's D call, TRBD2. TRBV21-1 is termed a pseudogene. This CDR3 region has 14 residues. CDR3 sequence (DNA): TGTGCCAGCAGCAAAAATAGCGGGACGCTAGAGCAGTACTTC. Encoded protein: CASSKNSGTLEQYF.

The chain couples TRBV5-5 to TRBJ2-1, with D maybe TRBD2 (6 bases). This CDR3 has 15 amino acids. Trimming stripped 1 base from V and 4 bases from J, with 12 bases between. Germline V gene data show CDR1 as SGHKS and CDR2 as YYEKEE (reference sequence). The CDR3 nucleotides read TGTGCCAGCAGCTTGATCGGGGGTTCATACAATGAGCAGTTCTTC. It is translated as CASSLIGGSYNEQFF.

The CDR3, as DNA: TGTGCCAGCAGTCCCGGGGAGTTCTATGGCTACACCTTC. It yields the protein CASSPGEFYGYTF. This chain links TRBV28 with TRBJ1-2; D is unresolved. The CDR3 is 13 residues long. Per the germline V gene, CDR1 is MDHEN and CDR2 is SYDVKM. V lost 5 bases to trimming and J lost 4 bases, with 11 bases between them.

This chain uses TRBV28 with TRBJ2-4, with 11 nucleotides matching TRBD2. The CDR3 has 18 residues. The V gene's germline CDR1 is MDHEN and CDR2 SYDVKM. J was trimmed by 0 bases and V by 2 bases; bases with no gene match: 6. CDR3 DNA: TGTGCCAGCAGTTTAGTTAGCGGGAGGGCCGTAGCCAAAAACATTCAGTACTTC. Translating it yields CASSLVSGRAVAKNIQYF.

This clone was seen only once. The chain carries TRBV7-2 and TRBJ1-4, with a tentative D call TRBD1 (6 bases). Germline V gives CDR1 SGHTA, CDR2 FQGNSA. The CDR3 totals 15 residues. With 7 bases removed from V and 4 bases from J, the gap between germline ends came to 16 bases. In DNA form, the CDR3 reads TGTGCCAGCACGCCCGATCTAGGGGGTAATGAAAAACTGTTTTTT. Translation gives CASTPDLGGNEKLFF.

The chain joins TRBV7-9 to TRBJ2-2; no reliable D call. Per germline, CDR1 SEHNR and CDR2 FQNEAQ (reference sequence). The ends were cut back, 4 bases at V and 8 bases at J, with 8 bases in the middle. There are 12 residues in the CDR3. The CDR3 loop reads CASSWRGGELFF. CDR3 in DNA: TGTGCCAGCAGCTGGAGAGGTGGGGAGCTGTTTTTT.

This sequence joins TRBV24-1 and TRBJ2-2, with a weak D call TRBD1 (6 bases). Germline assignment: CDR1 KGHDR and CDR2 SFDVKD. The CDR3 length is 17 residues. Deletions cut 4 bases from V and 1 base from J, with 15 bases between. Written as DNA, the CDR3 is TGTGCCACCAGTGAGCCTAGGGGGAAAATGAACACCGGGGAGCTGTTTTTT. Its protein is CATSEPRGKMNTGELFF.

This chain joins TRBV6-1 and TRBJ2-3; 8 bases line up with TRBD2. Germline V gene data show CDR1 as MNHNS and CDR2 as SASEGT. Losses at the gene ends were 2 bases for V and 5 bases for J; bases not matched to a gene: 6. This CDR3 region has 15 residues. CDR3 DNA sequence: TGTGCCAGCAGTGAATACGGGAGGGCCTTAGATACGCAGTATTTT. It yields the protein CASSEYGRALDTQYF.

This rearrangement joins TRBV2 to TRBJ2-3; TRBD1 agrees at 8 bases. Trimming cost V 4 bases and J 5 bases; bases outside gene matches: 8. The CDR3 consists of 15 residues. Germline CDR1 reads SNHLY; CDR2 reads FYNNEI. The CDR3 nucleotides read TGTGCCAGCAGTGCAGCAGGGGGCAAGGGAGATACGCAGTATTTT. This codes for CASSAAGGKGDTQYF.